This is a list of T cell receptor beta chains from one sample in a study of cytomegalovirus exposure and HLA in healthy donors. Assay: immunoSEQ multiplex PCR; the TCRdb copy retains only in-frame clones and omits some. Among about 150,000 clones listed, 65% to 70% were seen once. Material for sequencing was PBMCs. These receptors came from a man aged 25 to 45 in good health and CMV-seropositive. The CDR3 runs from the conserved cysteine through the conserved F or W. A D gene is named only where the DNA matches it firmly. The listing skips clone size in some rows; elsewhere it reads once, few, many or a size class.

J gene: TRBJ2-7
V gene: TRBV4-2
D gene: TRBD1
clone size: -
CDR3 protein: CASSQSPGTDYEQYF
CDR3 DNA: TGTGCCAGCAGCCAATCCCCCGGGACAGACTACGAGCAGTACTTC

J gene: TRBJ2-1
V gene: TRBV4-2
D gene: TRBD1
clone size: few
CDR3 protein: CASSQQTGQGAQNEQFF
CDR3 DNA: TGTGCCAGCAGCCAACAAACAGGACAGGGGGCGCAAAATGAGCAGTTCTTC

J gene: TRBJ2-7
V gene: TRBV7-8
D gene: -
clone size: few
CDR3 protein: CASRIAEYEQYF
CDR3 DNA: TGTGCCAGCAGAATAGCGGAATACGAGCAGTACTTC

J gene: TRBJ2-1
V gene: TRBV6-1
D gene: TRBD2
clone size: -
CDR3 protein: CASSEPLRTSVYNEQFF
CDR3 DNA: TGTGCCAGCAGTGAACCGCTTAGGACTAGCGTCTACAATGAGCAGTTCTTC

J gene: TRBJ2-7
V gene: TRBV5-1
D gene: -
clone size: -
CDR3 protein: CASSVTQVTYEQYF
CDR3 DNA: TGCGCCAGCAGCGTCACACAGGTTACCTACGAGCAGTACTTC

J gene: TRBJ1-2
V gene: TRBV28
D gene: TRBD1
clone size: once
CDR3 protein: CASSNRGLYGYTF
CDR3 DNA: TGTGCCAGCAGCAACAGGGGGCTCTATGGCTACACCTTC

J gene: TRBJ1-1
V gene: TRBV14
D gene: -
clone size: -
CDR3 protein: CASSQDTGIVSNTEAFF
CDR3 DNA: TGTGCCAGCAGCCAAGACACAGGAATCGTTTCGAACACTGAAGCTTTCTTT

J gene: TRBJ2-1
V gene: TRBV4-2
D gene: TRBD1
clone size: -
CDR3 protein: CASSRDRGSYNEQFF
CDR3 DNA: TGTGCCAGCAGCCGGGACAGGGGCTCCTACAATGAGCAGTTCTTC

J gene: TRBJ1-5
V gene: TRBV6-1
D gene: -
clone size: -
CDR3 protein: CASSESGTFNQPQHF
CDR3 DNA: TGTGCCAGCAGTGAATCTGGGACATTCAATCAGCCCCAGCATTTT

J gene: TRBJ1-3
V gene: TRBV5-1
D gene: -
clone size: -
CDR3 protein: CASSPLQGPGNTIYF
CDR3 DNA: TGCGCCAGCAGCCCTCTCCAGGGGCCTGGAAACACCATATATTTT

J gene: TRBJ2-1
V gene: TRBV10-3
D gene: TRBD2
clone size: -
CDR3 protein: CAISESSGRALNEQFF
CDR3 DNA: TGTGCCATCAGTGAGTCTAGCGGGAGGGCCCTCAATGAGCAGTTCTTC

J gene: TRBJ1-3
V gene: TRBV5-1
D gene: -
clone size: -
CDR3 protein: CASSLAGVSGNTIYF
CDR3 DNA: TGCGCCAGCAGCTTGGCAGGGGTCTCTGGAAACACCATATATTTT

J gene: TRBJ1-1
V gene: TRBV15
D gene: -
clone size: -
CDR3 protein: CATSRDLGATEAFF
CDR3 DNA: TGTGCCACCAGCAGAGACCTGGGAGCGACTGAAGCTTTCTTT

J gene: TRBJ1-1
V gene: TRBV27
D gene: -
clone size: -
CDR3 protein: CASRLTEVNTEAFF
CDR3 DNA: TGTGCCAGCAGGCTGACAGAAGTGAACACTGAAGCTTTCTTT

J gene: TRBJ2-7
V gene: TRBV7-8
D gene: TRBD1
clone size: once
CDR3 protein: CASSSHSSGQNSYEQYF
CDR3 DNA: TGTGCCAGCAGCTCTCATTCGTCGGGACAGAACTCCTACGAGCAGTACTTC

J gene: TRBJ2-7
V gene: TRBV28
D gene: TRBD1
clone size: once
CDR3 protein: CASSGQGSEQYF
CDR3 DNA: TGTGCCAGCAGTGGACAGGGATCCGAGCAGTACTTC

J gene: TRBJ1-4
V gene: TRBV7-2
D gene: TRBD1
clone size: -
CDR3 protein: CASTQGAGNEKLFF
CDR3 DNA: TGTGCCAGCACCCAGGGGGCTGGTAATGAAAAACTGTTTTTT

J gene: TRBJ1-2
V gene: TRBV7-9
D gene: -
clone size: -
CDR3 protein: CASSFQTGRRTNYGYTF
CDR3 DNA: TGTGCCAGCAGCTTCCAGACAGGCCGCCGTACTAACTATGGCTACACCTTC

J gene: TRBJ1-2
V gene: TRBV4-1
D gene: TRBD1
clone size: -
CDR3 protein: CASSQVAQGANYGYTF
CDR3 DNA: TGCGCCAGCAGCCAAGTGGCACAGGGGGCTAACTATGGCTACACCTTC

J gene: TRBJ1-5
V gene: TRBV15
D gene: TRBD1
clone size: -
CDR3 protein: CATSRVLGGGTQHF
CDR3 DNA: TGTGCCACCAGCAGAGTACTAGGGGGCGGGACCCAGCATTTT

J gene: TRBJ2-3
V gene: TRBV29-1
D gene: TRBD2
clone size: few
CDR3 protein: CSVGGTSGVSTDTQYF
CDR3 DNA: TGCAGCGTTGGGGGGACTAGCGGGGTGAGCACAGATACGCAGTATTTT

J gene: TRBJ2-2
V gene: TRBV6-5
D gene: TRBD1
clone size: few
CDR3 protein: CASNLRQGAGELFF
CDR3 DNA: TGTGCCAGCAACCTAAGACAGGGAGCGGGGGAGCTGTTTTTT

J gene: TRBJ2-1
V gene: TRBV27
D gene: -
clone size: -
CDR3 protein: CASSLRRRTEGHEQFF
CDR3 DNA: TGTGCCAGCAGTTTAAGAAGACGGACGGAGGGTCATGAGCAGTTCTTC

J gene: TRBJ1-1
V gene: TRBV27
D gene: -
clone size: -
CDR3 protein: CAIRQAPNTEAFF
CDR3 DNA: TGTGCCATCAGACAGGCCCCGAACACTGAAGCTTTCTTT

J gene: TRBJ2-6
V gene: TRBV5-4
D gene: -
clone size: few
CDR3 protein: CASSFPSSGANVLTF
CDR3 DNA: TGTGCCAGCAGCTTCCCGAGCTCTGGGGCCAACGTCCTGACTTTC

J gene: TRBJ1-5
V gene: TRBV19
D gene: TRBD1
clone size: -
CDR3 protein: CASRQGVNQPQHF
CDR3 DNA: TGTGCCAGTCGGCAGGGGGTAAATCAGCCCCAGCATTTT

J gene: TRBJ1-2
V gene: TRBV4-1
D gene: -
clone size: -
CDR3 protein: CASSQGRDTYGYTF
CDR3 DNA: TGCGCCAGCAGCCAGGGCAGGGATACCTATGGCTACACCTTC

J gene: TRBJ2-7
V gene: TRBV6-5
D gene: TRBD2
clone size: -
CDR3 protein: CASSSGGVGNYEQYF
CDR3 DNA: TGTGCCAGCAGTTCGGGAGGGGTGGGGAACTACGAGCAGTACTTC

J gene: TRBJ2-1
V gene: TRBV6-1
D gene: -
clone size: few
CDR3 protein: CASSELQREQFF
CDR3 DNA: TGTGCCAGCAGTGAACTCCAACGGGAGCAGTTCTTC

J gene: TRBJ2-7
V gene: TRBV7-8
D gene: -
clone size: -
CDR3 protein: CASSLLRRADDEQYF
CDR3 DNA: TGTGCCAGCAGCCTTCTCCGGAGGGCAGACGACGAGCAGTACTTC

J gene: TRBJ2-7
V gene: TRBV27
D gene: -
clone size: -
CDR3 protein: CASRTAKTSYEQYF
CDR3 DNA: TGTGCCAGCCGGACAGCCAAAACCTCCTACGAGCAGTACTTC

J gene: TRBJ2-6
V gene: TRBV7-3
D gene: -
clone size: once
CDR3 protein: CASSLGGSGANVLTF
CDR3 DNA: TGTGCCAGCAGCTTAGGGGGGTCTGGGGCCAACGTCCTGACTTTC